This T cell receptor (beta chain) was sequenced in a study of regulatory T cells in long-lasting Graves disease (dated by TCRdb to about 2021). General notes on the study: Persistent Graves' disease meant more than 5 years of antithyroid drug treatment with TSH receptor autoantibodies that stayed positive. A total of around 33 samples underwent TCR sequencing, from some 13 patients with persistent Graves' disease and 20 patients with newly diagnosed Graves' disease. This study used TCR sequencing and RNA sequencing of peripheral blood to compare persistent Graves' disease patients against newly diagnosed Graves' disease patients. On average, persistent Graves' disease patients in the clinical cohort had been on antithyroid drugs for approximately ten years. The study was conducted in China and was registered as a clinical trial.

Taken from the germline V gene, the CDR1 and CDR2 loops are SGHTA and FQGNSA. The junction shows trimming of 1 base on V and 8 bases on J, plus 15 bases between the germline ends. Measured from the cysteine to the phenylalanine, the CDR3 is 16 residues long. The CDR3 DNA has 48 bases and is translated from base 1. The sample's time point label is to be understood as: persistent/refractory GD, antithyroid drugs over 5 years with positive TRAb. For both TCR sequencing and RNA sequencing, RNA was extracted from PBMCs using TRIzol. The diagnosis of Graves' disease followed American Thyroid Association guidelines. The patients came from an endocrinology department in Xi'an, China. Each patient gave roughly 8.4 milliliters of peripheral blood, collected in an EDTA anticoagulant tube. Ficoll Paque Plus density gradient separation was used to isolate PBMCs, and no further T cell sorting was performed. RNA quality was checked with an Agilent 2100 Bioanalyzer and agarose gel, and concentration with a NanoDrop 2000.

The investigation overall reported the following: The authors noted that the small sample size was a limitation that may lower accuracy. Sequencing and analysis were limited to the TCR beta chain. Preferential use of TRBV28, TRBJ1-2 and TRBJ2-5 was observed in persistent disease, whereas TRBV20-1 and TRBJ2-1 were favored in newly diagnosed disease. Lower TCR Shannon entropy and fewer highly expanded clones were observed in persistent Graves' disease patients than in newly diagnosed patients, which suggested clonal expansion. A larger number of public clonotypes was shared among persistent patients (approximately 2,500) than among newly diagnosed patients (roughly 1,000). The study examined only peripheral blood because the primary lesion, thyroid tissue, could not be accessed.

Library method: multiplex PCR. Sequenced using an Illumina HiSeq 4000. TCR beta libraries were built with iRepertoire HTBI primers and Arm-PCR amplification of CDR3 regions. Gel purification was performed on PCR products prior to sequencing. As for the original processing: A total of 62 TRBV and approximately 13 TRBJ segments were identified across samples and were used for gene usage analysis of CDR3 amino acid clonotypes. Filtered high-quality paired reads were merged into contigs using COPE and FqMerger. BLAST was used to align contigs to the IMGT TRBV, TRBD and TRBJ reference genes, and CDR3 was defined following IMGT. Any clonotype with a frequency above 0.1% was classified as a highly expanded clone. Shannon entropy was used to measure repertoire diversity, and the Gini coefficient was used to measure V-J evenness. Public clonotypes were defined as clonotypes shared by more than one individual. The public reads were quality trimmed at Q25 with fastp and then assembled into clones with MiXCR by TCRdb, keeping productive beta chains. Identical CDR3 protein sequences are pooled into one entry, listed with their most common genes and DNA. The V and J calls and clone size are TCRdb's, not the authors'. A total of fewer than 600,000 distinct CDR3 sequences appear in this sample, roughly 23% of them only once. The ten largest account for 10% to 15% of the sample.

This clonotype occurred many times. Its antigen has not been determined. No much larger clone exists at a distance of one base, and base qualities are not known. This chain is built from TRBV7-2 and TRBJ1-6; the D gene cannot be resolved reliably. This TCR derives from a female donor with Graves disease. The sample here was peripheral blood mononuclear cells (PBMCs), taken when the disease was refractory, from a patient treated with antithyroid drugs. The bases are TGTGCCAGCAGCTTAGGGACCCTCCTGGCCCATTCACCCCTCCACTTT. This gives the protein CASSLGTLLAHSPLHF.